What follows are 18 T cell receptor beta chains derived from one specimen sequenced in a study of T cell clones after liver transplantation. The assay was immunoSEQ multiplex PCR, and TCRdb's table has in-frame clones only and misses some. This sample has some 80,000 clones, with 84% found just once. Material: CD4+ T cells from blood, obtained about 50 months after liver transplant. These TCRs come from a human patient who received a liver transplant. Some T cells may arise from the graft donor.

The V and J genes are TRBV6-4 and TRBJ2-1, with 11 bases that match TRBD2. The CDR3 has 15 residues. The V segment lost 5 bases and the J segment 4 bases; nucleotides outside the gene matches: 4. Per germline, CDR1 MRHNA and CDR2 SNTAGT. The CDR3 loop reads CASSRLAGIYNEQFF. CDR3 in DNA: TGTGCCAGCAGTCGACTAGCGGGAATATACAATGAGCAGTTCTTC.

This clone was seen more than once but under ten times. V and J are TRBV6-1 and TRBJ2-2; D remains ambiguous. The CDR3 covers 14 residues. V was trimmed by 6 bases and J by 3 bases, leaving 11 bases between them. The germline gives CDR1 MNHNS, CDR2 SASEGT. The CDR3 nucleotides read TGTGCCAGCAGCCTTAGTCCGGACACCGGGGAGCTGTTTTTT. Amino acid sequence: CASSLSPDTGELFF.

This sequence joins TRBV7-2 and TRBJ2-1, with D unclear. This CDR3 spans 13 amino acids. Deletions cut 4 bases from V and 10 bases from J, with 14 bases between. The germline CDR1 and CDR2 sequences are SGHTA and FQGNSA. Here the CDR3 reads CASSWLGAGEQFF. The CDR3 DNA follows: TGTGCCAGCAGCTGGCTTGGCGCCGGAGAGCAGTTCTTC.

The chain combines TRBV19 with TRBJ2-1; D gene ambiguous. Trimming removed 5 bases from V and 5 bases from J, with 4 bases in between. Germline CDR1 reads LNHDA; CDR2 reads SQIVND (reference sequence). CDR3 length equals 11 residues. This chain's CDR3 is CASSRHNEQFF. The CDR3 nucleotides read TGTGCCAGTAGTCGTCACAATGAGCAGTTCTTC.

This clone has more than one count but fewer than ten. V is TRBV5-1 and J is TRBJ2-5; D is unresolved. The germline gives CDR1 SGHRS, CDR2 YFSETQ. V was pared by 1 base and J by 1 base, with 8 bases between. The CDR3 has 14 residues. CDR3 residues: CASSLSRVQETQYF. The DNA for the CDR3 is TGCGCCAGCAGCTTGAGTAGGGTCCAAGAGACCCAGTACTTC.

The chain combines TRBV7-3 with TRBJ2-5; no firm D call. The V end was cut by 3 bases, the J end by 3 bases, with 8 bases between. The CDR3 spans 13 residues. The germline V gene has CDR1 SGHTA and CDR2 FQGTGA. The chain's CDR3 is CASSFKSEETQYF. DNA for the CDR3: TGTGCCAGCAGCTTCAAATCCGAAGAGACCCAGTACTTC.

The genes are TRBV2 and TRBJ2-3; D is uncertain. Germline CDR1 reads SNHLY; CDR2 reads FYNNEI. V was cut by 6 bases and J by 6 bases, with 1 base left in between. The CDR3 consists of 9 residues. The DNA for the CDR3 is TGTGCCAGCAGGGATACGCAGTATTTT. Translation: CASRDTQYF.

The sample holds one count of this clone. V is TRBV7-2 and J is TRBJ2-7; 12 bases are shared with TRBD2. With V trimmed by 6 bases and J by 7 bases, 4 bases remained unmatched. CDR1 and CDR2 (germline): SGHTA, FQGNSA. The CDR3 spans 13 residues. The CDR3 nucleotides read TGTGCCAGCAGACCTAGCGGGGGGGTTGAGCAGTACTTC. Translating gives CASRPSGGVEQYF. The entire variable domain, with the rest obtained from reference TRBV7-2 and TRBJ2-7, is as follows: GAGVSQSPSNKVTEKGKDVELRCDPISGHTALYWYRQSLGQGLEFLIYFQGNSAPDKSGLPSDRFSAERTGGSVSTLTIQRTQQEDSAVYLCASRPSGGVEQYFGPGTRLTVT.

The V and J genes are TRBV2 and TRBJ1-5; 12 positions agree with TRBD1. From germline, CDR1 is SNHLY and CDR2 FYNNEI. Trimming at V came to 5 bases and at J to 6 bases, leaving 5 bases not matched to a gene. The CDR3 has 15 amino acids. CDR3 in amino acids: CASSKGQGALQPQHF. CDR3 nucleotides: TGTGCCAGCAGTAAGGGACAGGGGGCGCTTCAGCCCCAGCATTTT.

In its sample, this clone was seen once. V gene TRBV14 combines with J gene TRBJ1-1, with unresolved D. CDR1 is SGHDN and CDR2 is FVKESK in the germline V gene. The CDR3 is made up of 11 amino acids. With 1 base removed from V and 10 bases from J, the gap between germline ends came to 7 bases. CDR3 sequence: CASSQGGGAFF. CDR3 bases: TGTGCCAGCAGCCAAGGAGGAGGAGCTTTCTTT.

The chain is built from TRBV6-1 and TRBJ1-5; 9 bases map to TRBD1. The junction had 8 bases not matched to a gene; V was cut back by 4 bases and J by 7 bases. The germline CDR1 and CDR2 sequences are MNHNS and SASEGT. The CDR3 is 15 residues long. The CDR3 reads CASSVRGQGGQPQHF. DNA for the CDR3: TGTGCCAGCAGTGTACGGGGACAGGGAGGCCAGCCCCAGCATTTT.

The gene calls are TRBV6-1 and TRBJ1-6; 7 positions agree with TRBD1. Germline V gene lookup returns CDR1 MNHNS and CDR2 SASEGT. This CDR3 contains 15 residues. Unmatched junction bases numbered 8, after V lost 2 bases and J lost 10 bases. The chain's CDR3 is CASSEQRQGGSPLHF. As DNA, the CDR3 is TGTGCCAGCAGTGAACAGAGACAGGGTGGATCACCCCTCCACTTT.

This chain uses TRBV2 with TRBJ2-7, with D possibly being TRBD2 (5 bases). V was clipped by 4 bases and J by 2 bases, with 18 bases between them. Germline V gene data show CDR1 as SNHLY and CDR2 as FYNNEI. The CDR3 is 16 residues long. CDR3 DNA: TGTGCCAGCAGTGTTCTAGCAGGAACGATCCCCTACGAGCAGTACTTC. Translated, it gives CASSVLAGTIPYEQYF.

V is TRBV21-1 and J is TRBJ1-5. TRBV21-1 is a pseudogene. The CDR3 loop spans 16 amino acids. The CDR3 DNA is TGTGCCAGCAGCAAAGCGCACCCCGACAGGGAGGGGCCCCAGCATTTT. This sequence encodes CASSKAHPDREGPQHF.

The sample holds one count of this clone. The V gene is TRBV18, the J gene TRBJ2-1; 8 bases map to TRBD2. From germline, CDR1 is KGHSH and CDR2 LQKENI. The CDR3 extends over 14 amino acids. The V and J ends lost 3 bases and 7 bases, in that order; junction bases with no gene match: 5. This CDR3 reads CASSPGLGGNEQFF. Here the CDR3 DNA reads TGTGCCAGCTCACCGGGACTAGGAGGGAATGAGCAGTTCTTC.

CDR3 bases: TGTGCCAGCAGAATCCTCCGCGGACAGGCGGCTGGAAACACCATATATTTT. As protein: CASRILRGQAAGNTIYF. The chain employs TRBV28 and TRBJ1-3, with TRBD1 identical over 7 bases. Germline V gene sequence: CDR1 MDHEN, CDR2 SYDVKM. The CDR3 runs 17 residues. The J segment lost 2 bases and the V segment lost 6 bases, leaving 13 bases of the junction unmatched.

The chain employs TRBV14 and TRBJ1-2; 7 bases map to TRBD1. Trimming removed 4 bases from V and 0 bases from J; junction bases left unmatched: 5. The CDR3 covers 15 residues. The germline gives CDR1 SGHDN, CDR2 FVKESK. CDR3 in amino acids: CASSPPGTANYGYTF. The DNA for the CDR3 is TGTGCCAGCAGCCCACCCGGGACAGCTAACTATGGCTACACCTTC.

V and J are TRBV5-1 and TRBJ2-5; 7 nucleotides align to TRBD2. Trimming cost V 3 bases and J 1 base; bases outside gene matches: 9. The V gene's germline CDR1 is SGHRS and CDR2 YFSETQ. The CDR3 is 16 amino acids. The CDR3 bases are TGCGCCAGCAGCTCCCGACTAGCAGGGTCCCAAGAGACCCAGTACTTC. Amino acid sequence: CASSSRLAGSQETQYF.